This T cell receptor beta chain was retrieved from a study of blood T cell repertoires in COVID-19. Methods used by the authors: Researchers report that nucleated cell counts were estimated from reference gene primer amplification. TCRdb's table, derived via immunoSEQ multiplex PCR, lists solely in-frame clones and lacks some. V and J calls plus clone size are reproduced from that table; the DNA served to infer D and trimming. The sample lists about 300,000 clones; 70% to 90% were seen once. This clone has a single count. In germline, CDR1 is SGHAT, CDR2 FQNNGV. Trimming took off 2 bases at V and 3 bases at J, with 10 bases between the two ends. The CDR3 spans 15 residues.

The sequenced sample consisted of peripheral blood. The chain carries TRBV11-2 and TRBJ1-4; D may be TRBD1 (5 bases). This receptor was identified in a man between 18 and 35 years old with active or convalescent COVID-19. The CDR3 is CASSLRGAPNEKLFF. The CDR3 coding sequence is TGTGCCAGCAGCTTAAGGGGTGCGCCTAATGAAAAACTGTTTTTT.